This TCR beta chain was profiled in a study of control samples from healthy donors and cancer patients. Trimming shortened V by 1 base and J by 4 bases, and 5 bases separated the two germline ends. The CDR3 is 13 residues long. Germline V gene data show CDR1 as LGHDT and CDR2 as YNNKEL (reference sequence). The method was immunoSEQ multiplex PCR; TCRdb's version includes in-frame clones alone and lacks a portion of them. Of 150,000 to 200,000 clones listed, about 93% are singletons. The TCR was taken from a young man in good health. What was sequenced was blood. The rearrangement links TRBV3-1 (or the pseudogene TRBV3-2) to TRBJ1-3; D unresolved. Here the CDR3 reads CASSQGYGNTIYF. The DNA for the CDR3 is TGTGCCAGCAGCCAAGGGTACGGAAACACCATATATTTT.